A single TCR beta chain is shown here with its context. The TCR beta cDNA libraries contained unique molecular identifiers. Each CDR3 protein gets one entry after TCRdb re-called the PCR reads with MiXCR. This sample has 740,000 or so distinct CDR3 sequences, with around 53% found just once. The data are from a study of post-analysis software for immune sequencing data. Study information: The disease courses spanned relapsing-remitting, secondary progressive and progressive-relapsing forms of multiple sclerosis.

The sequence came from a girl aged 10-17 years with multiple sclerosis. Sequenced input: blood.

The CDR3 nucleotides are TGCAGTGCTAGTCCCCCCACGAACCCGAATGAGCAGTTCTTC. This encodes CSASPPTNPNEQFF. The chain employs TRBV20-1 and TRBJ2-1; D not resolved. Per the germline V gene, CDR1 is DFQATT and CDR2 is SNEGSKA (reference sequence). V lost 3 bases and J lost 7, with 16 bases in between. This CDR3 is 14 amino acids long.